This T cell receptor (beta chain) emerged from a study of early T cells in non-severe SARS-CoV-2 infection. Notes on the study in general: The VDJdb matching leaned toward anti-spike CD8 responses and overlooked private and CD4 specificities.

The sample holds a few counts of this clonotype. Its specificity is not known. Trimming removed 1 base from V and 5 bases from J, with 4 bases in between. The CDR3 runs 12 residues. CDR1 and CDR2 from the germline V gene are KGHSH and LQKENI. Researchers tagged individual cDNA molecules with unique molecular identifiers. TCRdb fed the 5' RACE reads into MiXCR, producing one record per CDR3 protein. The sample lists around 47,000 distinct CDR3 sequences, under 14% occurring once. This rearrangement joins TRBV18 to TRBJ2-3; D unclear. This sequence was found in an adult who was a healthcare worker with PCR-confirmed SARS-CoV-2 infection or an uninfected control (not recorded which). Material: whole blood. CDR3 bases: TGTGCCAGCTCACCACGTGGAGATACGCAGTATTTT. Translated, it gives CASSPRGDTQYF.